This note documents a single T cell receptor (beta chain) sequence. These data belong to a study of blood T cell repertoires in COVID-19. Overall study: Sample material is recorded as cDNA or gDNA derived from T cells, B-cell-depleted T cells, or PBMCs.

Only in-frame clones appear in the TCRdb table, and some are missing; sequencing was by immunoSEQ multiplex PCR. The sample contains some 460,000 clones, approximately 90% of which appear only once. Recruitment covered 20 to 25 US areas and drew participants whose ages spanned roughly 18 to 100 years. Cohort allocation depended upon clinical history that participants reported. CDR1 and CDR2 from the germline V gene are SNHLY and FYNNEI. The CDR3 sequence is 14 residues long. The V segment lost 4 bases and the J segment 5 bases; nucleotides outside the gene matches: 6. Sequences were obtained from PBMCs or T cells enriched from blood (not recorded which). This chain links TRBV2 with TRBJ2-5; 8 bases match TRBD2. The source is a woman between 18 and 29 years old with acute COVID-19. This CDR3 is CASSVRTSIETQYF. CDR3 sequence (DNA): TGTGCCAGCAGTGTGAGGACTAGCATTGAGACCCAGTACTTC. Full variable domain (missing parts from reference TRBV2 and TRBJ2-5): EPEVTQTPSHQVTQMGQEVILRCVPISNHLYFYWYRQILGQKVEFLVSFYNNEISEKSEIFDDQFSVERPDGSNFTLKIRSTKLEDSAMYFCASSVRTSIETQYFGPGTRLLVL.